This TCR beta chain was observed in a study of PD-1 blockade in classical Hodgkin lymphoma. Study findings and constraints: Newly diagnosed patients were reported to exhibit reduced baseline TCR diversity relative to healthy donors. The diversity seen at baseline in complete responders resembled that of newly diagnosed patients.

Note on this clone: Antigen: not known.

This CDR3 is built from 15 residues. Trimming removed 4 bases from V and 0 bases from J, with 13 bases in between. Per germline, CDR1 KGHSH and CDR2 LQKENI. TCRdb keeps only in-frame clones here, not all; method: immunoSEQ multiplex PCR. The data contain under 15,000 clones, roughly 80% of them singletons. Each and every patient relapsed after autologous stem cell transplantation, and patients got differing brentuximab vedotin exposure. Specimen: peripheral blood mononuclear cells (PBMCs), collected at baseline. This TCR was recovered from a human donor with classical Hodgkin lymphoma. This chain uses TRBV18 with TRBJ2-7; maybe TRBD2 (6 bases). In nucleotides, the CDR3 is TGTGCCAGCTCACTCGCGGGGAATCCCTCCTACGAGCAGTACTTC. Its translation: CASSLAGNPSYEQYF.